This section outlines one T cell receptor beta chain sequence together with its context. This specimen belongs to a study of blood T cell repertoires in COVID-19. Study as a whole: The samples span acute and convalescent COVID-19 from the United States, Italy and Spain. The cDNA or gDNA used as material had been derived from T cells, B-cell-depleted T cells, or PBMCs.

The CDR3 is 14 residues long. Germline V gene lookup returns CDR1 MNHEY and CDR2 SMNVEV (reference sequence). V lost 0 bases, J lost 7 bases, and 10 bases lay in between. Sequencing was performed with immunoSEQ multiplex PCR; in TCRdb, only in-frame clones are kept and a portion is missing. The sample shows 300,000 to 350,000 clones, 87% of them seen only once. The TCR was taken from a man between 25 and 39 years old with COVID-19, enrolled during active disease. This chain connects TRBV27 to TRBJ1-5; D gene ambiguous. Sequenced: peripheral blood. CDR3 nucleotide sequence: TGTGCCAGCAGTTTATCGGACGGGGAACAGCCCCAGCATTTT. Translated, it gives CASSLSDGEQPQHF.